Listed here are 8 T cell receptor beta chains from one sample, sequenced in a study of PD-1 and CTLA-4 blockade in melanoma. The assay was immunoSEQ multiplex PCR, and TCRdb's table has in-frame clones only and misses some. Among 15,000 to 20,000 clones listed, 65% to 75% were seen once. Sequenced here: CD8+ T cells from peripheral blood, sampled before anti-PD-1 treatment. Receptors originate from a human donor with melanoma.

J is TRBJ2-1 and V is TRBV4-1, with TRBD2 matching 7 bases. Germline assignment: CDR1 MGHRA and CDR2 YSYEKL. The trim removed 5 bases at V and 14 bases at J, leaving 6 bases unmatched. This CDR3 has 11 amino acids. This chain's CDR3 is CASSAGVGKFF. CDR3 nucleotides: TGCGCCAGCAGCGCGGGGGTAGGCAAGTTCTTC.

This clone came up a few times. The V call is TRBV24-1, the J call TRBJ2-7; TRBD1 matches 7 bases. Losses at the gene ends were 3 bases for V and 5 bases for J; bases not matched to a gene: 6. The CDR3 length is 14 residues. Germline CDR1 is KGHDR and CDR2 is SFDVKD. The CDR3 sequence: CATSDRQGSDEQYF. Written as DNA, the CDR3 is TGTGCCACCAGTGATAGACAGGGTTCGGACGAGCAGTACTTC.

The chain combines TRBV7-9 with TRBJ2-7; D is ambiguous. Germline CDR1 SEHNR, CDR2 FQNEAQ (reference sequence). The CDR3 is 16 residues long. The V gene lost 5 bases and the J gene lost 2 bases, with 19 bases spanning the gap. For the CDR3, the DNA is TGTGCCAGCAGCGCGTATCAATCCGACACCGCCTACGAGCAGTACTTC. Its translation: CASSAYQSDTAYEQYF.

There are a few counts of this clone. The CDR3 DNA follows: TGTGCCAGCTCAAACTTGAACACTGAAGCTTTCTTT. It encodes CASSNLNTEAFF. This chain uses TRBV11-3 with TRBJ1-1; the D is unclear. The CDR3 contains 12 residues. The V end lost 8 bases, the J end lost 0 bases, and 7 bases lay between the germline ends. CDR1 and CDR2 (germline): SGHNT, YENEEA.

This clone came up a few times. CDR3 amino acids: CAISDRRTGELFF. DNA of the CDR3: TGTGCCATCAGTGACAGGCGGACCGGGGAGCTGTTTTTT. The rearrangement joins TRBV10-3 to TRBJ2-2, with D uncertain. Per the germline V gene, CDR1 is ENHRY and CDR2 is SYGVKD. The CDR3 consists of 13 residues. V was cut by 3 bases and J by 5 bases, with 7 bases left in between.

This chain connects TRBV6-5 to TRBJ1-5; TRBD1 might be the D (6 bases). Germline V CDR1 and CDR2: MNHEY, SVGAGI. The CDR3 covers 13 residues. V lost 6 bases and J 3 bases, leaving 9 bases between the germline ends. CDR3 sequence: CASRDRNNQPQHF. In nucleotides, the CDR3 is TGTGCCAGCAGGGACAGAAACAATCAGCCCCAGCATTTT.

CDR3: CASSPRQGRTEKLFF. CDR3 coding DNA: TGTGCCAGCAGCCCAAGACAGGGAAGGACGGAAAAACTGTTTTTT. V usage is TRBV7-9 and J usage is TRBJ1-4, with TRBD1 matching over 7 bases. Germline V CDR1 and CDR2: SEHNR, FQNEAQ (reference sequence). CDR3 length equals 15 residues. The V segment lost 5 bases and the J segment 8 bases; nucleotides outside the gene matches: 11.

This clone was counted only a few times. The CDR3 here is CASSIRASYNEQFF. The CDR3, as DNA: TGTGCCAGCAGTATTCGGGCCAGCTACAATGAGCAGTTCTTC. The gene calls are TRBV27 and TRBJ2-1; unclear D gene. This CDR3 spans 14 amino acids. Per the germline V gene, CDR1 is MNHEY and CDR2 is SMNVEV (reference sequence). The V end lost 5 bases, the J end lost 3 bases, and 11 bases lay between the germline ends.